Sequencing of this T cell receptor beta chain was carried out in a study of molecular identifiers for immune sequencing clone quantification. TCRdb redid the calling of the PCR reads with MiXCR, one entry per CDR3 protein. The repertoire holds about half a million distinct CDR3 sequences, with about a quarter as singletons. At least ten counts were recorded for this clonotype. This clonotype was obtained from a human donor in good health. Some libraries in this study had Jurkat cell RNA spiked in. Sequenced input: naive CD8+ T cells from blood, with Jurkat cell RNA spiked in. The subset is: FACS-sorted CD8+CD4-CCR7+CD45RA+ naive T cells.

In DNA form, the CDR3 reads TGTGCCAGCAGCTTGGCCGACGGGACCCAGTACTTC. Amino acid sequence: CASSLADGTQYF. V is TRBV7-6 and J is TRBJ2-5, with D hard to call. This CDR3 is built from 12 residues. Trimming left V 3 bases short and J 7 bases short, with 9 bases between. Germline CDR1 is SGHVS and CDR2 is FNYEAQ.